The 27 T cell receptor beta chains in this list originate from one sample, sequenced in a study of vaccination and CD4 T cells after COVID-19. Treatment defined: approximately 9-day PBMC culture with coronavirus spike peptide pools or control peptides (ViraFEST assay). Sequencing of cultured CD4+ T cell DNA used the Oncomine TCR Beta short-read assay. From the PCR reads, TCRdb called clonotypes with MiXCR, one entry per CDR3 protein. Of about 25,000 distinct CDR3 sequences listed, 60% to 80% were seen once; the top ten hold around 15%. Their antigens remain unidentified. The sequencing here drew on CD4+ T cells from blood, cultured in vitro, taken after SARS-CoV-2 vaccination. The source is a human donor who received a COVID-19 vaccine.

This clonotype has just a few counts. The chain recombines TRBV20-1 with TRBJ2-5; D could derive from TRBD1 or TRBD2 (5 bases each). The CDR3 loop spans 13 amino acids. The germline CDR1 and CDR2 sequences are DFQATT and SNEGSKA (reference sequence). The ends were cut back, 5 bases at V and 5 bases at J, with 15 bases in the middle. This CDR3 is CSAVGDPWETQYF. The CDR3 nucleotides are TGCAGTGCTGTTGGGGACCCCTGGGAGACCCAGTACTTC.

V usage is TRBV24-1 and J usage is TRBJ1-5; D unclear. This CDR3 has 13 amino acids. The germline V gene has CDR1 KGHDR and CDR2 SFDVKD. V lost 3 bases and J 4 bases, leaving 6 bases between the germline ends. The CDR3 region is CATSDVANQPQHF. CDR3 nucleotide sequence: TGTGCCACCAGTGATGTGGCTAATCAGCCCCAGCATTTT.

The J gene is TRBJ2-7, the V gene TRBV15, with 10 bases that match TRBD1. V shed 5 bases and J 4 bases; nucleotides not matched to a gene: 5. The CDR3 runs 14 residues. The germline gives CDR1 LNHNV, CDR2 YYDKDF (reference sequence). CDR3 residues: CATSVGTGAYEQYF. The CDR3 DNA sequence: TGTGCCACCAGCGTCGGGACAGGGGCGTACGAGCAGTACTTC.

V and J are TRBV12-3 or TRBV12-4 and TRBJ2-7; 8 nucleotides align to TRBD1. The CDR3 runs 16 residues. V trimming: 0 bases; J trimming: 3 bases; junction bases outside the gene matches: 7. The CDR3 bases are TGTGCCAGCAGTTTAGCGCAGGGACAGGTAGACTACGAGCAGTACTTC. Translating gives CASSLAQGQVDYEQYF.

The rearrangement joins TRBV10-3 to TRBJ2-2; D gene ambiguous. Per germline, CDR1 ENHRY and CDR2 SYGVKD. V dropped 10 bases and J dropped 7 bases, with 16 bases sitting between them. The CDR3 sequence is 13 residues long. The CDR3 protein is CATPSGNDGELFF. CDR3 coding DNA: TGTGCCACCCCTTCTGGCAATGACGGGGAGCTGTTTTTT.

As to this clonotype: The junction and the germline gene differ at one end; a read error may be behind it. The gene calls are TRBV27 and TRBJ2-7, with D possibly being TRBD1 or TRBD2 (5 bases each). Germline V gives CDR1 MNHEY, CDR2 SMNVEV (reference sequence). The CDR3 covers 15 residues. CDR3 sequence (DNA): TGTGCCAGCGGTTTAGGCAGGGACGGAGACTACGAGCAGTACTTC. Amino acid sequence: CASGLGRDGDYEQYF.

CDR3: CAVAGTSGGAYEQYF. DNA for the CDR3: TGTGCCGTAGCCGGGACTAGCGGGGGAGCCTACGAGCAGTACTTC. This chain joins TRBV10-3 and TRBJ2-7; 14 nucleotides match TRBD2. Germline CDR1 ENHRY, CDR2 SYGVKD. The junction had 8 bases not matched to a gene; V was cut back by 11 bases and J by 2 bases. This CDR3 comprises 15 residues.

This clonotype has more than one count but fewer than ten. The chain joins TRBV6-1 to TRBJ1-5; D is ambiguous. The CDR3 totals 15 residues. V was cut by 2 bases and J by 5 bases, with 13 bases left in between. CDR1 is MNHNS, CDR2 SASEGT, per germline. The CDR3 is CASSELLNGDQPQHF. The DNA of the CDR3 is TGTGCCAGCAGTGAATTGCTTAACGGGGATCAGCCCCAGCATTTT.

This clonotype has only one observation. The chain employs TRBV23-1 and TRBJ1-4; 10 bases align to TRBD1. TRBV23-1 carries the ORF label, with uncertain function. The CDR3 covers 15 residues. V was pared by 0 bases and J by 10 bases, with 5 bases of the junction left unmatched. CDR3 sequence reads: CASSQSGQGKGKLFF. Here the CDR3 DNA reads TGCGCCAGCAGTCAATCGGGACAGGGGAAAGGAAAACTGTTTTTT.

This sequence joins TRBV30 and TRBJ1-2; D remains ambiguous. V dropped 3 bases and J dropped 6 bases, with 14 bases sitting between them. The CDR3 length is 13 residues. The germline gives CDR1 GTSNPN, CDR2 SVGIG (reference sequence). CDR3 protein: CAWSTHRSDGYTF. As DNA, the CDR3 is TGTGCCTGGAGCACACACCGAAGCGATGGCTACACCTTC. Supplemented by reference TRBV30 and TRBJ1-2, the full variable domain reads SQTIHQWPATLVQPVGSPLSLECTVEGTSNPNLYWYRQAAGRGLQLLFYSVGIGQISSEVPQNLSASRPQDRQFILSSKKLLLSDSGFYLCAWSTHRSDGYTFGSGTRLTVV.

The chain has TRBV6-1 and TRBJ2-1, with 12 bases that match TRBD2. CDR1 MNHNS and CDR2 SASEGT come from the germline V gene. The V segment lost 11 bases and the J segment 6 bases; nucleotides outside the gene matches: 5. The CDR3 spans 13 residues. The CDR3 nucleotides are TGTGCCGAACCGGGACTAGCGGGCAATGAGCAGTTCTTC. This encodes CAEPGLAGNEQFF.

The V call is TRBV18, the J call TRBJ1-1; 10 bases line up with TRBD1. Unmatched junction bases numbered 12, after V lost 3 bases and J lost 5 bases. The CDR3 is 17 amino acids. Germline V gives CDR1 KGHSH, CDR2 LQKENI. CDR3 sequence (DNA): TGTGCCAGCTCACCTTCCGGGACAGGGGCGAGTGGGACTGAAGCTTTCTTT. It translates to CASSPSGTGASGTEAFF.

The V call is TRBV29-1, the J call TRBJ2-3; a weak D match, TRBD2 (5 bases). V gave up 4 bases and J gave up 3 bases, with 17 bases separating them. CDR1 and CDR2 from the germline V gene are SQVTM and ANQGSEA. The CDR3 consists of 15 residues. The CDR3 reads CSVGGHPGGTDTQYF. The CDR3 DNA reads TGCAGCGTTGGTGGTCACCCTGGCGGGACAGATACGCAGTATTTT.

The J gene is TRBJ1-4, the V gene TRBV7-9, with a weak D call TRBD1 (5 bases). This CDR3 contains 15 residues. Between the trimmed V and J ends, which lost 3 bases and 5 bases, there was a span of 13 bases. Germline V gene lookup returns CDR1 SEHNR and CDR2 FQNEAQ (reference sequence). The CDR3 is CASSFVGPGNEKLFF. CDR3 nucleotide sequence: TGTGCCAGCAGCTTCGTGGGGCCGGGGAATGAAAAACTGTTTTTT. Full variable domain (missing parts from reference TRBV7-9 and TRBJ1-4): DTGVSQNPRHKITKRGQNVTFRCDPISEHNRLYWYRQTLGQGPEFLTYFQNEAQLEKSRLLSDRFSAERPKGSFSTLEIQRTEQGDSAMYLCASSFVGPGNEKLFFGSGTQLSVL.

The chain has TRBV7-9 and TRBJ1-1; TRBD1 might be the D (5 bases). This CDR3 spans 15 amino acids. Germline V gene sequence: CDR1 SEHNR, CDR2 FQNEAQ (reference sequence). V was cut by 5 bases and J by 0 bases, with 13 bases left in between. CDR3 sequence (DNA): TGTGCCAGCAGCCCGGAGACAGTCATGAACACTGAAGCTTTCTTT. It codes for CASSPETVMNTEAFF. The full variable domain, completed using reference TRBV7-9 and TRBJ1-1, is DTGVSQNPRHKITKRGQNVTFRCDPISEHNRLYWYRQTLGQGPEFLTYFQNEAQLEKSRLLSDRFSAERPKGSFSTLEIQRTEQGDSAMYLCASSPETVMNTEAFFGQGTRLTVV.

This clonotype was seen just once. The chain employs TRBV5-1 and TRBJ1-3, with D possibly matching TRBD1 (5 bases). Germline V lookup: CDR1 SGHRS, CDR2 YFSETQ. V lost 6 bases, J lost 0 bases, and 10 bases lay in between. This CDR3 spans 14 amino acids. The CDR3 DNA is TGCGCCAGCACTCAGGGAAGCTCTGGAAACACCATATATTTT. Amino acids: CASTQGSSGNTIYF.

This clonotype has just a few counts. The chain joins TRBV10-3 to TRBJ2-5; 7 nucleotides line up with TRBD1. From germline, CDR1 is ENHRY and CDR2 SYGVKD. The CDR3 consists of 16 residues. With 2 bases clipped from V and 5 bases from J, the junction kept 11 bases outside the gene matches. The CDR3 reads CAISEIGGEVGETQYF. The CDR3, as DNA: TGTGCCATCAGTGAGATAGGGGGCGAGGTCGGGGAGACCCAGTACTTC.

The chain couples TRBV6-1 to TRBJ1-2; a possible D gene is TRBD1 (6 bases). The CDR3 has 15 amino acids. Trimming removed 10 bases from V and 5 bases from J, with 23 bases in between. In germline, CDR1 is MNHNS, CDR2 SASEGT. The DNA of the CDR3 is TGTGCCACCAACGACCGGCCCGGGACAACGTATGGCTACACCTTC. This codes for CATNDRPGTTYGYTF.

This clonotype was seen only a few times. The V call is TRBV19, the J call TRBJ1-3; tentatively, D is TRBD1 (6 bases). This CDR3 contains 17 residues. V shed 1 base and J shed 0 bases, with 13 bases lying between them. CDR1 is LNHDA, CDR2 SQIVND, per germline (reference sequence). The CDR3 region is CASSIAGVTSSGNTIYF. As DNA, the CDR3 is TGTGCCAGTAGTATAGCAGGGGTCACCTCCTCTGGAAACACCATATATTTT.

CDR3 nucleotide sequence: TGTGCCAGCAGTGGGGGGGTCCTGGGCAATCAGCCCCAGCATTTT. This sequence encodes CASSGGVLGNQPQHF. The chain couples TRBV2 to TRBJ1-5; a weak D match, TRBD1 (5 bases). CDR3 size: 15 residues. Looked up from germline, CDR1 is SNHLY and CDR2 is FYNNEI. V dropped 4 bases and J dropped 2 bases, with 12 bases sitting between them.

This sequence joins TRBV20-1 and TRBJ1-6; maybe TRBD1 (6 bases). Germline values: CDR1 DFQATT, CDR2 SNEGSKA (reference sequence). CDR3 length: 17 residues. The V and J ends lost 0 bases and 3 bases respectively, with 15 bases between them. CDR3 sequence: CSARDRGGLIYNSPLHF. The CDR3 region has the DNA TGCAGTGCTAGAGATAGGGGGGGCCTAATCTATAATTCACCCCTCCACTTT.

V and J are TRBV7-2 and TRBJ1-2; tentatively, D is TRBD1 (6 bases). The ends were cut back, 0 bases at V and 0 bases at J, with 8 bases in the middle. The germline CDR1 and CDR2 sequences are SGHTA and FQGNSA. CDR3 length equals 15 residues. CDR3 DNA sequence: TGTGCCAGCAGCTTAGCGAAGGGGGCTAACTATGGCTACACCTTC. Amino acids: CASSLAKGANYGYTF.

This clonotype was picked up a small number of times. A read error may account for a junction end that differs from germline. The V and J genes are TRBV10-3 and TRBJ1-4, with TRBD1 matching over 8 bases. Germline CDR1 and CDR2: ENHRY and SYGVKD. CDR3 length: 14 residues. The CDR3 nucleotides are TGTGCCAGCAGTTGGGACAGGCTTAATGAAAAACTGTTTTTT. Protein product: CASSWDRLNEKLFF.

This clonotype is labeled large. V and J are TRBV6-1 and TRBJ2-2; the D call may be TRBD1 or TRBD2 (5 bases each). CDR1 MNHNS and CDR2 SASEGT come from the germline V gene. The CDR3 is 14 amino acids. The V and J ends lost 2 bases and 7 bases respectively, with 11 bases between them. The CDR3 sequence is CASSELQGVGELFF. The CDR3 bases are TGTGCCAGCAGTGAATTGCAGGGAGTCGGGGAGCTGTTTTTT.

V usage is TRBV30 and J usage is TRBJ1-2, with 10 positions matching TRBD1. Germline CDR1 reads GTSNPN; CDR2 reads SVGIG (reference sequence). The CDR3 extends over 13 amino acids. After removal of 2 bases from V and 6 bases from J, the junction contained 3 bases not matched to a gene. The CDR3: CAWSLDRGHGYTF. The DNA for the CDR3 is TGTGCCTGGAGTCTCGACAGGGGGCATGGCTACACCTTC. Using reference TRBV30 and TRBJ1-2 for the parts outside the CDR3, the full variable domain is SQTIHQWPATLVQPVGSPLSLECTVEGTSNPNLYWYRQAAGRGLQLLFYSVGIGQISSEVPQNLSASRPQDRQFILSSKKLLLSDSGFYLCAWSLDRGHGYTFGSGTRLTVV.

This clonotype has more than one count but fewer than ten. In DNA form, the CDR3 reads TGTGCCACCAAAAGGGCGATCAGCAGGGGACCTAACTATGGCTACACCTTC. Translation gives CATKRAISRGPNYGYTF. The chain employs TRBV6-2 or TRBV6-3 and TRBJ1-2; TRBD1 is a possible D gene (6 bases). The V and J ends lost 10 bases and 0 bases respectively, with 24 bases between them. CDR3 length: 17 residues. The germline gives CDR1 MNHEY, CDR2 SVGEGT.

The genes are TRBV7-2 and TRBJ2-5, with 10 bases fitting TRBD1. Germline CDR1 is SGHTA and CDR2 is FQGNSA. The J segment lost 0 bases and the V segment lost 5 bases, leaving 3 bases of the junction unmatched. The CDR3 loop spans 15 amino acids. The CDR3 sequence: CASSEGQGYQETQYF. The CDR3 nucleotides read TGTGCCAGCAGCGAGGGACAGGGGTACCAAGAGACCCAGTACTTC. The whole variable domain, filled in from reference TRBV7-2 and TRBJ2-5, reads GAGVSQSPSNKVTEKGKDVELRCDPISGHTALYWYRQSLGQGLEFLIYFQGNSAPDKSGLPSDRFSAERTGGSVSTLTIQRTQQEDSAVYLCASSEGQGYQETQYFGPGTRLLVL.